The TCR beta chain under discussion was sequenced for a study of T-cell reconstitution after alpha-beta-depleted transplantation in children. Unique molecular identifiers were incorporated during preparation of the TCRbeta library. MiXCR was run by TCRdb on the PCR reads, yielding one entry per CDR3 protein. The sample includes approximately 350,000 distinct CDR3 sequences, 10% to 15% seen only once; the top ten take around 4.5%. The V end lost 0 bases, the J end lost 4 bases, and 10 bases lay between the germline ends. Germline assignment: CDR1 SGHRS and CDR2 YFSETQ. This CDR3 contains 14 residues. This clonotype was counted only a few times.

The receptor was isolated from a human donor who donated a stem cell graft to a child with Fanconi anemia. Here the sequenced sample was PBMCs, taken from the stem cell graft. This chain joins TRBV5-1 and TRBJ1-2; tentatively, D is TRBD1 (5 bases). The CDR3 region is CASSLEWGSYGYTF. The CDR3 DNA reads as TGCGCCAGCAGCTTGGAGTGGGGCTCCTATGGCTACACCTTC. The whole variable domain, remainder taken from reference TRBV5-1 and TRBJ1-2, is KAGVTQTPRYLIKTRGQQVTLSCSPISGHRSVSWYQQTPGQGLQFLFEYFSETQRNKGNFPGRFSGRQFSNSRSEMNVSTLELGDSALYLCASSLEWGSYGYTFGSGTRLTVV.